This T cell receptor (beta chain) appears in the sequencing data of a study of blood T cell repertoires in COVID-19. As for the study in general: There were acute and convalescent COVID-19 samples, and they came from the United States, Italy and Spain. Sources were T cells, B-cell-depleted T cells, or PBMCs; the material itself was cDNA or gDNA.

How the authors handled the data: The assay estimated nucleated cells by amplifying reference gene primers. The data were produced by immunoSEQ multiplex PCR, yet TCRdb's version contains in-frame clones alone and is incomplete. V and J calls plus clone size are reproduced from that table; the DNA served to infer D and trimming. Of fewer than 200,000 clones listed, about 93% are singletons. The clonotype was recovered from a woman aged 50 to 65 with acute or convalescent COVID-19. Sequenced: peripheral blood.

The CDR3 DNA reads as TGTGCCAGCAGCCCTCTGGGCCTCGGCCGGACCGGGGAGCTGTTTTTT. The encoded protein is CASSPLGLGRTGELFF. This chain joins TRBV3-1 (or the pseudogene TRBV3-2) and TRBJ2-2; D is uncertain. Trimming took 4 bases from V and 5 from J, leaving 17 bases between them. The CDR3 is 16 amino acids. CDR1 LGHDT and CDR2 YNNKEL come from the germline V gene (reference sequence).